A selection of T cell receptor beta chains follows, all from one sample in a study of blood T cells in healthy people across ages. A single record per CDR3 protein comes from TCRdb applying MiXCR to the 5' RACE reads. This sample has under 2,000,000 distinct CDR3 sequences, with approximately 50% found just once. The sequencing sample was made of blood. These receptors all come from a woman between 35 and 50 years old in good health. The CDR3 runs from the conserved cysteine through the conserved F or W. A D gene is named only where the DNA matches it firmly. Some rows have no size entry. The others give once, few or many, or a class for an expanded clone.

>NA|14|NA|TRBV9|TRBJ2-3
TGTGCCAGCAGCGTAGCGGCGGTTACAGATACGCAGTATTTT
CASSVAAVTDTQYF
>few|13|TRBD1|TRBV13|TRBJ2-1
TGTGCCAGCAGAGGACAGGGGGCCAGTGAGCAGTTCTTC
CASRGQGASEQFF
>few|15|NA|TRBV6-2/TRBV6-3|TRBJ2-7
TGTGCCAGCAGTTCCCCGGGAGAGGGGTCGTTCGAGCAGTACTTC
CASSSPGEGSFEQYF
>once|11|NA|TRBV29-1|TRBJ2-1
TGCAGCGTTGAAGGCGTACAAAAGCAGTTCTTC
CSVEGVQKQFF
>NA|15|NA|TRBV12-3/TRBV12-4|TRBJ2-7
TGTGCCAGCAGGAAGGGGCGGTGGTGGCCCTACGAGCAGTACTTC
CASRKGRWWPYEQYF
>NA|16|NA|TRBV20-1|TRBJ2-1
TGCAGTGCTAGAGATCAGGAACAGACTTCCTACAATGAGCAGTTCTTC
CSARDQEQTSYNEQFF
>NA|13|NA|TRBV5-6|TRBJ2-5
TGTGCCAGCAGCCTACAGCCCCAAGAGACCCAGTACTTC
CASSLQPQETQYF
>NA|16|TRBD2|TRBV6-4|TRBJ2-3
TGTGCCAGCAGCCACTCTCTAGCGGGAGGGCCAGATACGCAGTATTTT
CASSHSLAGGPDTQYF
>NA|13|NA|TRBV10-3|TRBJ2-7
TGTGCCATCAGTGAGCAGAAAACCTACGAGCAGTACTTC
CAISEQKTYEQYF
>NA|12|NA|TRBV29-1|TRBJ1-1
TGCAGCTCACAGACTAGAAGCACTGAAGCTTTCTTT
CSSQTRSTEAFF
>NA|14|TRBD1|TRBV2|TRBJ2-7
TGTGCCAGCAGACGACAGGGTTCTAACCACGAGCAGTACTTC
CASRRQGSNHEQYF
>NA|15|NA|TRBV12-3/TRBV12-4|TRBJ2-1
TGCGCCAGCAGTTTTCAGCAGCTCCCCTACAATGAGCAGTTCTTC
CASSFQQLPYNEQFF
>few|13|TRBD2|TRBV6-2/TRBV6-3|TRBJ2-5
TGTGCCAGCAGTTACCCGGGAGGGAGCACCCAGTACTTC
CASSYPGGSTQYF
>few|14|NA|TRBV10-3|TRBJ2-5
TGTGCCATCAGTGAGATTCAGGGGCAGCAGACCCAGTACTTC
CAISEIQGQQTQYF
>NA|17|TRBD2|TRBV6-6|TRBJ2-7
TGTGCCAGCAGGGACCGTCAGAATAGCGGGGGGGACTACGAGCAGTACTTC
CASRDRQNSGGDYEQYF
>NA|13|NA|TRBV9|TRBJ1-5
TGTGCCAGCAGCGTAGTTGAGGGTCAGCCCCAGCATTTT
CASSVVEGQPQHF
>NA|16|TRBD1|TRBV4-2|TRBJ1-2
TGTGCCAGCAGCCAAGATTGGGACAGCTTAGACTATGGCTACACCTTC
CASSQDWDSLDYGYTF
>NA|15|TRBD1|TRBV9|TRBJ2-3
TGTGCCAGCAGCGCCGGGACAGGGTGGTCGGATACGCAGTATTTT
CASSAGTGWSDTQYF
>many|17|NA|TRBV12-3/TRBV12-4|TRBJ2-4
TGTGCCAGCAGTGCCATCGTAGGAGGGTTAGCCAAAAACATTCAGTACTTC
CASSAIVGGLAKNIQYF
>NA|14|NA|TRBV27|TRBJ2-1
TGTGCCAGCAGTCCCCTGGACTCCTACAATGAGCAGTTCTTC
CASSPLDSYNEQFF
>NA|17|NA|TRBV28|TRBJ2-3
TGTGCCAGCAGTTTGATCGGACAGCTTCACAACACAGATACGCAGTATTTT
CASSLIGQLHNTDTQYF
>once|15|NA|TRBV28|TRBJ2-3
TGTGCCAGCAGTCCGCCGGGACGGGGGATAGATACGCAGTATTTT
CASSPPGRGIDTQYF
>NA|13|NA|TRBV6-5|TRBJ1-6
TGTGCCAGCAGTCCGGACAGTAGTGTAACCCTCCACTTT
CASSPDSSVTLHF
>NA|15|TRBD2|TRBV10-3|TRBJ2-1
TGTGCCATCAGCCCTGGGACTAGCTCCTACAATGAGCAGTTCTTC
CAISPGTSSYNEQFF
>NA|16|TRBD1|TRBV5-1|TRBJ1-4
TGCGCCAGCGGCCCGACAGGGGGAGGGACTAATGAAAAACTGTTTTTT
CASGPTGGGTNEKLFF
>once|16|TRBD1|TRBV7-2|TRBJ2-2
TGTGCCAGCAGCTCTAAAGGGACAGTTAACACCGGGGAGCTGTTTTTT
CASSSKGTVNTGELFF
>few|13|NA|TRBV6-1|TRBJ2-7
TGTGCCAGCACAGGGATCGTAACCTACGAGCAGTACTTC
CASTGIVTYEQYF
>NA|15|NA|TRBV6-5|TRBJ1-2
TGTGCCAGCAGTTACGGGGCAGGGGTCGGCTATGGCTACACCTTC
CASSYGAGVGYGYTF
>few|11|NA|TRBV4-1|TRBJ1-2
TGCGCCAGCAGCCAAGGATTTGGCTACACCTTC
CASSQGFGYTF
>NA|15|NA|TRBV6-2/TRBV6-3|TRBJ2-6
TGTGCCAGCATGGAGGTTCGACCTGGGGCCAACGTCCTGACTTTC
CASMEVRPGANVLTF
>NA|14|NA|TRBV7-9|TRBJ1-6
TGTGCCAGCAGCCCTAGGACCCCGAGGTCACCCCTCCACTTT
CASSPRTPRSPLHF
>few|18|TRBD2|TRBV27|TRBJ2-3
TGTGCCAGCAGTCCGTTCCTGCTAGCGGGGGGGCTGGGGGATACGCAGTATTTT
CASSPFLLAGGLGDTQYF
>NA|16|TRBD2|TRBV6-2/TRBV6-3|TRBJ2-5
TGTGCCAGCAGTTCCTTCGCTAGCGGGGGCCAAGAGACCCAGTACTTC
CASSSFASGGQETQYF
>NA|15|NA|TRBV5-1|TRBJ2-6
TGCGCCAGCAGCTTGTCAAGAGCTGGGGCCAACGTCCTGACTTTC
CASSLSRAGANVLTF
>few|16|TRBD2|TRBV4-3|TRBJ2-1
TGCGCCAGCAGCCAATTACTAGCGGGGTCCTACAATGAGCAGTTCTTC
CASSQLLAGSYNEQFF
>few|15|TRBD2|TRBV24-1|TRBJ2-1
TGTGCCACCAGTGAACCGGGACTAGCTTTCAATGAGCAGTTCTTC
CATSEPGLAFNEQFF
>NA|13|NA|TRBV5-6|TRBJ2-7
TGTGCCAGCAGCCCATCACCATACTACGAGCAGTACTTC
CASSPSPYYEQYF
>few|12|NA|TRBV6-1|TRBJ2-7
TGTGCCAGCAGTGTTAAGGGCCACGAGCAGTACTTC
CASSVKGHEQYF
>few|15|TRBD2|TRBV14|TRBJ2-5
TGTGCCAGCAGCCAAGTTAGACTAGCACAAGAGACCCAGTACTTC
CASSQVRLAQETQYF
>NA|14|NA|TRBV7-6|TRBJ1-6
TGTGCCAGCAGCTCAGGACGGTTTAATTCACCCCTCCACTTT
CASSSGRFNSPLHF
>few|14|TRBD2|TRBV5-1|TRBJ2-7
TGCGCCAGCAGCATACGGACTAGCGAGTACGAGCAGTACTTC
CASSIRTSEYEQYF
>NA|16|TRBD1|TRBV6-1|TRBJ2-3
TGTGCCAGCAGTGGTTACAGGGGGCGTAGGGCAGATACGCAGTATTTT
CASSGYRGRRADTQYF
>NA|18|TRBD2|TRBV20-1|TRBJ2-5
TGCAGTGCTACGACTAGCGGGGGGGCCCGGGGACTACAAGAGACCCAGTACTTC
CSATTSGGARGLQETQYF
>many|11|NA|TRBV7-9|TRBJ2-7
TGTGCCAGCAGTCCAATCTACGAGCAGTACTTC
CASSPIYEQYF
>NA|12|TRBD2|TRBV7-9|TRBJ2-5
TGTGCCATTACGGGGGGTACGGAGACCCAGTACTTC
CAITGGTETQYF
>NA|17|TRBD2|TRBV6-1|TRBJ2-3
TGTGCCAGCAGCCCAAGAAGACTAGCGGGGGGGAGAGATACGCAGTATTTT
CASSPRRLAGGRDTQYF
>NA|17|TRBD2|TRBV10-3|TRBJ2-1
TGTGCCATCAGTGAGTCGATTGCAGCGGGGGGGAACAATGAGCAGTTCTTC
CAISESIAAGGNNEQFF
>few|16|TRBD2|TRBV5-1|TRBJ2-1
TGCGCCAGCAGCTTGGGAGAACTAGCGGGGTACAATGAGCAGTTCTTC
CASSLGELAGYNEQFF
>few|16|NA|TRBV15|TRBJ1-4
TGTGCCACCAGCAGAGATATGGCAGCAACTAATGAAAAACTGTTTTTT
CATSRDMAATNEKLFF
>NA|13|NA|TRBV2|TRBJ1-2
TGTGCCAGCAGTGAACGGTTACCCGCGGGCTACACCTTC
CASSERLPAGYTF
>NA|15|NA|TRBV20-1|TRBJ2-1
TGCAGTGCTAGGACCGGTGAGAGCTCCTACAATGAGCAGTTCTTC
CSARTGESSYNEQFF
>NA|15|TRBD1|TRBV6-1|TRBJ2-7
TGTGCCAGCAGTGAACAGGGGGCACGAGGCGACGAGCAGTACTTC
CASSEQGARGDEQYF
>few|13|NA|TRBV3-1|TRBJ1-1
TGTGCCAGCAGCCAGAAATCGAACACTGAAGCTTTCTTT
CASSQKSNTEAFF
>many|14|TRBD2|TRBV20-1|TRBJ2-5
TGCAGTGCTGCGCGGGGGGGCCGGGAAGAGACCCAGTACTTC
CSAARGGREETQYF
>NA|19|NA|TRBV19|TRBJ1-5
TGTGCCAGTAATCCCCTGGCCCGCGGACGAGTATATAGCAATCAGCCCCAGCATTTT
CASNPLARGRVYSNQPQHF
>NA|14|NA|TRBV5-6|TRBJ2-7
TGTGCCAGCAGCTTGAGCTTGGCGCCCTACGAGCAGTACTTC
CASSLSLAPYEQYF
>few|16|NA|TRBV2|TRBJ2-1
TGTGCCAGCAGTGAATCCGGCAGGGGATCCTACAATGAGCAGTTCTTC
CASSESGRGSYNEQFF
>few|15|TRBD2|TRBV7-2|TRBJ2-3
TGTGCCAGCAGCTTACGTACTAGCGTTACAGATACGCAGTATTTT
CASSLRTSVTDTQYF